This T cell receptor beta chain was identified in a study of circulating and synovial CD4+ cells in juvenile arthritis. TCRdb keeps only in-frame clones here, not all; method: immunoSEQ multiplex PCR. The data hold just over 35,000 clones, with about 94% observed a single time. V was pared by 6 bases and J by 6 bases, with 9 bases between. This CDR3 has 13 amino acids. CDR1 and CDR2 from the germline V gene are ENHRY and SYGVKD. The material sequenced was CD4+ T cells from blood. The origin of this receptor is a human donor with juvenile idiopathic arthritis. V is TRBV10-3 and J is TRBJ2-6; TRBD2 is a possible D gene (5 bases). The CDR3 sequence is CAIRGAPANVLTF. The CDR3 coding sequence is TGTGCCATCAGGGGAGCCCCGGCCAACGTCCTGACTTTC.